This section outlines one TCR beta chain sequence together with its context. Methods used by the authors: Amplification of reference gene primers was used by the study to estimate nucleated cell counts. TCRdb's table, derived via immunoSEQ multiplex PCR, lists solely in-frame clones and lacks some. V and J calls and clone size are as listed in that table; D and trimming were resolved from the DNA. The sample holds 10,000 to 15,000 clones, roughly three quarters seen once. These data are taken from a study of blood T cell repertoires in COVID-19. Overall study context: Both acute and convalescent COVID-19 samples were obtained from the United States, Italy and Spain. T cells, B-cell-depleted T cells, or PBMCs supplied cDNA or gDNA.

The CDR3 consists of 13 residues. V was trimmed by 3 bases and J by 5 bases, leaving 10 bases between them. This sequence joins TRBV12-3 or TRBV12-4 and TRBJ1-2; D is perhaps TRBD1 (6 bases). Sequencing was carried out using peripheral blood. The receptor was isolated from a human donor in a cohort sampled during active COVID-19. CDR3 sequence reads: CASSFDRSYGYTF. CDR3 in DNA: TGTGCCAGCAGTTTTGACAGGTCTTATGGCTACACCTTC.